The 17 T cell receptor beta chains listed next were all sequenced from one sample in a study of OX40 agonist ivuxolimab in advanced cancers. The method behind the library was the immunoSEQ multiplex PCR assay. The table comes from immuneACCESS by way of TCRdb, which keeps in-frame sequences with V and J called. Part of the clones is missing from these tables; in studies checked, under half for an unresolved V gene and the rest for unknown reasons. The sample profile shows 73,000 or so clones; about nine tenths of them were found once. The top ten clonotypes cover around 0.78% of the sample. Here the sequenced sample was CD4+ or CD8+ T cells sorted from blood, taken in a trial of the OX40 agonist ivuxolimab. The receptors derive from an adult with an advanced solid tumor such as melanoma, head and neck, liver or kidney cancer.

The rearrangement links TRBV18 to TRBJ2-1; D uncertain. The germline V and J ends were trimmed by 3 bases and 5 bases, with 11 bases remaining between them. CDR1 and CDR2 (germline): KGHSH, LQKENI. CDR3 size: 14 residues. CDR3 nucleotide sequence: TGTGCCAGCTCACCGCCCCCCTTAAACAATGAGCAGTTCTTC. Translated, it gives CASSPPPLNNEQFF.

V and J are TRBV5-4 and TRBJ2-7, with 13 bases aligning to TRBD2. Germline lookup yields CDR1 SGHNT and CDR2 YYREEE (reference sequence). V lost 7 bases to trimming and J lost 6 bases; unmatched junction nucleotides: 7. This CDR3 has 14 residues. CDR3 region: CASSWTSGSFEQYF. Here the CDR3 DNA reads TGTGCCAGCTCTTGGACTAGCGGGAGTTTCGAGCAGTACTTC.

This chain connects TRBV11-2 to TRBJ2-2, with a weak D call TRBD1 (6 bases). Germline lookup yields CDR1 SGHAT and CDR2 FQNNGV. The V end was cut by 5 bases, the J end by 5 bases, with 12 bases between. This CDR3 is built from 14 residues. The CDR3 sequence is CASSQGGRTGELFF. CDR3 coding DNA: TGTGCCAGCAGCCAAGGGGGTAGAACCGGGGAGCTGTTTTTT.

The rearrangement uses TRBV30 and TRBJ1-2; unclear D gene. Trimming left V 2 bases short and J 6 bases short, with 13 bases between. The CDR3 is made up of 13 amino acids. In germline, CDR1 is GTSNPN, CDR2 SVGIG (reference sequence). The CDR3 loop is CAWSLPPKNGYTF. Written as DNA, the CDR3 is TGTGCCTGGAGTCTCCCACCCAAAAATGGCTACACCTTC.

The chain links TRBV19 to TRBJ2-7; 11 nucleotides match TRBD2. V gave up 4 bases and J gave up 2 bases; unmatched junction bases: 4. Germline assignment: CDR1 LNHDA and CDR2 SQIVND (reference sequence). The CDR3 length is 15 residues. In DNA form, the CDR3 reads TGTGCCAGTAGTACAGGGACTAGCGGTACCTACGAGCAGTACTTC. Translation gives CASSTGTSGTYEQYF.

This chain joins TRBV7-3 and TRBJ2-5, with D possibly matching TRBD1 (6 bases). This CDR3 has 14 amino acids. Germline CDR1 and CDR2: SGHTA and FQGTGA. Trimming cost V 2 bases and J 1 base, with 8 bases left between them. The CDR3 DNA reads as TGTGCCAGCAGCTTATCAGGGGTCCAAGAGACCCAGTACTTC. Amino acids: CASSLSGVQETQYF.

A few counts support this clone. This sequence joins TRBV19 and TRBJ2-7; the D gene could be TRBD1 or TRBD2 (6 bases each). Looked up from germline, CDR1 is LNHDA and CDR2 is SQIVND (reference sequence). The V end lost 5 bases, the J end lost 5 bases, and 10 bases lay between the germline ends. CDR3 length equals 12 residues. CDR3 sequence: CASSPGGHEQYF. Here the CDR3 DNA reads TGTGCCAGTAGTCCCGGGGGCCACGAGCAGTACTTC.

This chain links TRBV5-4 with TRBJ2-2, with 11 bases matching TRBD1. Per germline, CDR1 SGHNT and CDR2 YYREEE (reference sequence). The CDR3 extends over 15 amino acids. Trimming cost V 4 bases and J 2 bases; bases outside gene matches: 1. The CDR3 bases are TGTGCCAGCAGCAGGACAGGGGGCAACACCGGGGAGCTGTTTTTT. Its translation is CASSRTGGNTGELFF.

This sequence joins TRBV2 and TRBJ1-2; D call uncertain. The CDR3 extends over 14 amino acids. V gave up 8 bases and J gave up 0 bases, with 13 bases separating them. CDR1 is SNHLY, CDR2 FYNNEI, per germline. CDR3 protein: CASSRTSTNYGYTF. For the CDR3, the DNA is TGTGCCAGCTCCCGGACGTCAACTAACTATGGCTACACCTTC.

This sequence joins TRBV16 and TRBJ1-2, with 12 bases matching TRBD1. Germline values: CDR1 KGHSY, CDR2 FQNENV. The trim removed 1 base at V and 2 bases at J, leaving 2 bases unmatched. There are 16 residues in the CDR3. The CDR3 loop is CASSQFGTGGNYGYTF. DNA of the CDR3: TGTGCCAGCAGCCAATTCGGGACAGGGGGCAACTATGGCTACACCTTC.

A single count supports this clone. The chain is built from TRBV28 and TRBJ1-3, with 7 bases fitting TRBD1. V lost 10 bases, J lost 4 bases, and 7 bases stayed unmatched. CDR3 length: 13 residues. Per germline, CDR1 MDHEN and CDR2 SYDVKM. The CDR3 spells CATYWTGGNTIYF. DNA for the CDR3: TGTGCCACCTATTGGACAGGAGGAAACACCATATATTTT. Full variable domain (outside the CDR3, taken from reference TRBV28 and TRBJ1-3): DVKVTQSSRYLVKRTGEKVFLECVQDMDHENMFWYRQDPGLGLRLIYFSYDVKMKEKGDIPEGYSVSREKKERFSLILESASTNQTSMYLCATYWTGGNTIYFGEGSWLTVV.

CDR3 sequence reads: CASSTTVSSYEQYF. Written as DNA, the CDR3 is TGTGCCAGCAGTACGACAGTGAGCTCCTACGAGCAGTACTTC. V usage is TRBV7-6 and J usage is TRBJ2-7; D might be TRBD1 (5 bases). This CDR3 is 14 amino acids long. The germline V gene has CDR1 SGHVS and CDR2 FNYEAQ. Deletions cut 6 bases from V and 0 bases from J, with 12 bases between.

V and J are TRBV5-6 and TRBJ1-1, with D maybe TRBD1 (5 bases). CDR3 size: 15 residues. The germline V gene encodes CDR1 SGHDT and CDR2 YYEEEE. The V and J ends lost 2 bases and 1 base respectively, with 12 bases between them. CDR3 DNA sequence: TGTGCCAGCAGCTTTATGACGGGGCGGAACACTGAAGCTTTCTTT. Amino acid sequence: CASSFMTGRNTEAFF. Full variable domain (rest looked up from reference TRBV5-6 and TRBJ1-1): DAGVTQSPTHLIKTRGQQVTLRCSPKSGHDTVSWYQQALGQGPQFIFQYYEEEERQRGNFPDRFSGHQFPNYSSELNVNALLLGDSALYLCASSFMTGRNTEAFFGQGTRLTVV.

The rearrangement links TRBV5-4 to TRBJ2-1; D perhaps matches TRBD2 (6 bases). The germline V and J ends were trimmed by 4 bases and 5 bases, with 16 bases remaining between them. The CDR3 has 15 amino acids. CDR1 and CDR2 (germline): SGHNT, YYREEE (reference sequence). As DNA, the CDR3 is TGTGCCAGCAGCCCCACTTGGGAGGCTAACAATGAGCAGTTCTTC. The encoded protein is CASSPTWEANNEQFF. The whole variable domain, filled in from reference TRBV5-4 and TRBJ2-1, reads ETGVTQSPTHLIKTRGQQVTLRCSSQSGHNTVSWYQQALGQGPQFIFQYYREEENGRGNFPPRFSGLQFPNYSSELNVNALELDDSALYLCASSPTWEANNEQFFGPGTRLTVL.

V usage is TRBV28 and J usage is TRBJ1-1; a weak D match, TRBD1 (6 bases). The CDR3 spans 15 residues. In germline, CDR1 is MDHEN, CDR2 SYDVKM. The V gene lost 4 bases and the J gene lost 4 bases, with 16 bases spanning the gap. The CDR3 here is CASSSPGQKSTEAFF. CDR3 nucleotide sequence: TGTGCCAGCAGTTCTCCAGGACAGAAGAGCACTGAAGCTTTCTTT. The full variable domain, its missing parts supplied by reference TRBV28 and TRBJ1-1, is DVKVTQSSRYLVKRTGEKVFLECVQDMDHENMFWYRQDPGLGLRLIYFSYDVKMKEKGDIPEGYSVSREKKERFSLILESASTNQTSMYLCASSSPGQKSTEAFFGQGTRLTVV.

This sequence joins TRBV2 and TRBJ1-6; TRBD1 agrees at 8 bases. Trimming at V came to 5 bases and at J to 7 bases, leaving 4 bases not matched to a gene. CDR1 is SNHLY and CDR2 is FYNNEI in the germline V gene. The CDR3 has 14 residues. The CDR3 spells CASSPQGANSPLHF. CDR3 DNA: TGTGCCAGCAGTCCCCAGGGGGCGAATTCACCCCTCCACTTT.

This rearrangement joins TRBV6-5 to TRBJ2-7; TRBD1 is a possible D gene (6 bases). Germline V gene sequence: CDR1 MNHEY, CDR2 SVGAGI. V gave up 6 bases and J gave up 7 bases, with 16 bases separating them. The CDR3 is 13 residues long. The CDR3 is CASSTQGFREQYF. Here the CDR3 DNA reads TGTGCCAGCAGCACACAGGGTTTCAGGGAGCAGTACTTC.